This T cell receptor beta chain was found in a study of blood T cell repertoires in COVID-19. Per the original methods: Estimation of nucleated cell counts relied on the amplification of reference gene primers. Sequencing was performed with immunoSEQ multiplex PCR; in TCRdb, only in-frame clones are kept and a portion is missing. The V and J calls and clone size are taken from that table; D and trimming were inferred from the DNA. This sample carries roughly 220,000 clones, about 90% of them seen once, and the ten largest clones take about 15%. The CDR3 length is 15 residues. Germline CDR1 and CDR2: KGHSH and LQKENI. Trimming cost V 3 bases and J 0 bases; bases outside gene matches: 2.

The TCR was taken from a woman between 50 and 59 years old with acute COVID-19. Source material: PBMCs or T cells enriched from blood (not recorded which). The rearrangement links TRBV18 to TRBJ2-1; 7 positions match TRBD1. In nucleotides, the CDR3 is TGTGCCAGCTCACCGGGACAGAGCTCCTACAATGAGCAGTTCTTC. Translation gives CASSPGQSSYNEQFF.